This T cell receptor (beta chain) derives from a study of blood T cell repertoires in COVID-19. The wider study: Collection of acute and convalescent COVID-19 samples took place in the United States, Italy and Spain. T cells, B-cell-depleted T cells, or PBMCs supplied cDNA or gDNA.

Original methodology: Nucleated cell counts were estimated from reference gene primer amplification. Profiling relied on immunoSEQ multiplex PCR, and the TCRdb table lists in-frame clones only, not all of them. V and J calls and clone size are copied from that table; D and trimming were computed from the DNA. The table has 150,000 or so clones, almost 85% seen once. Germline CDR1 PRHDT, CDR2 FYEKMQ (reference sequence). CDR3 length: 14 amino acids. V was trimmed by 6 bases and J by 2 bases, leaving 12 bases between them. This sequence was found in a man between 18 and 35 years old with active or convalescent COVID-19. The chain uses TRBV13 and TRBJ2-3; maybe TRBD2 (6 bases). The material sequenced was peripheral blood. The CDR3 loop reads CASSLPGATDTQYF. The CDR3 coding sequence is TGTGCCAGCAGTTTGCCGGGAGCCACAGATACGCAGTATTTT.